These 26 T cell receptor beta chains came from one sample sequenced in a study of blood T cells in healthy people across ages. For the second PCR, which ran for about 7 to 11 cycles, a sample-barcoded 5' primer and a J-beta primer mix were used. TCRdb used MiXCR to reprocess the 5' RACE reads, holding one entry per CDR3 protein. The sample has roughly 700,000 distinct CDR3 sequences; just under 25% are singletons. The same specimen was also included in a second study, on T cells of mothers and their children.

Specimen: blood. Receptors originate from a boy aged 5-17 years in good health.

The V call is TRBV4-2, the J call TRBJ2-5; D unresolved. Germline V gives CDR1 LGHNA, CDR2 YNFKEQ. The V and J ends lost 0 bases and 3 bases respectively, with 11 bases between them. This CDR3 region has 15 residues. The CDR3 protein is CASSQDRADEETQYF. CDR3 DNA sequence: TGTGCCAGCAGCCAAGATAGGGCGGACGAAGAGACCCAGTACTTC.

This clonotype has just a few counts. The genes are TRBV7-2 and TRBJ1-2; D perhaps matches TRBD1 (6 bases). Germline V gene data show CDR1 as SGHTA and CDR2 as FQGNSA. V lost 5 bases, J lost 2 bases, and 15 bases lay in between. This CDR3 spans 15 amino acids. CDR3: CASSPRQALNYGYTF. The CDR3 region has the DNA TGTGCCAGCAGCCCACGACAGGCCCTAAACTATGGCTACACCTTC.

A remark on this clonotype: The junction departs from the called germline gene at one end, perhaps through a read error. The chain joins TRBV4-2 to TRBJ2-3, with no clear D. The CDR3 sequence is 13 residues long. The V gene's germline CDR1 is LGHNA and CDR2 YNFKEQ. The CDR3, as DNA: TGTGCCTGCAGCCATGGAGGCACAGATACGCAGTATTTT. Amino acid sequence: CACSHGGTDTQYF.

The chain joins TRBV12-3 or TRBV12-4 to TRBJ2-5, with TRBD2 matching 11 bases. This CDR3 region has 16 residues. Trimming at V came to 1 base and at J to 5 bases, leaving 6 bases not matched to a gene. The DNA of the CDR3 is TGTGCCAGCAGTTTAGGAGCTAGCGGGGGGCTGGAGACCCAGTACTTC. Encoded protein: CASSLGASGGLETQYF.

This clonotype was counted between two and nine times. This chain links TRBV7-9 with TRBJ2-1; D not certain. The CDR3 extends over 14 amino acids. Trimming took off 1 base at V and 5 bases at J, with 9 bases between the two ends. Germline values: CDR1 SEHNR, CDR2 FQNEAQ (reference sequence). In DNA form, the CDR3 reads TGTGCCAGCAGCTTAGTGGGCCAAAACAATGAGCAGTTCTTC. Translating it yields CASSLVGQNNEQFF.

The CDR3: CASSLDNRQETQYF. Written as DNA, the CDR3 is TGTGCCAGCAGCTTAGATAACAGGCAAGAGACCCAGTACTTC. This chain uses TRBV11-2 with TRBJ2-5, with a weak D call TRBD1 (5 bases). The V end was cut by 0 bases, the J end by 2 bases, with 7 bases between. The CDR3 has 14 amino acids. The germline gives CDR1 SGHAT, CDR2 FQNNGV.

A remark on this clonotype: The missing conserved phenylalanine or tryptophan at the end of this CDR3 makes a read error likely. The J gene is TRBJ2-3, the V gene TRBV7-8; 9 nucleotides align to TRBD2. Germline values: CDR1 SGHVS, CDR2 FQNEAQ. The CDR3 loop spans 14 amino acids. Trimming removed 9 bases from V and 1 base from J; junction bases left unmatched: 5. CDR3 sequence reads: CASGIAGGTDTQYS. The CDR3 region has the DNA TGTGCCAGTGGAATAGCGGGGGGCACAGATACGCAGTATTCT.

The V and J genes are TRBV27 and TRBJ1-2; D uncertain. The CDR3 has 13 amino acids. V was pared by 3 bases and J by 3 bases, with 8 bases between. The germline CDR1 and CDR2 sequences are MNHEY and SMNVEV (reference sequence). The DNA of the CDR3 is TGTGCCAGCAGTTTTGGGGTTTACTATGGCTACACCTTC. It codes for CASSFGVYYGYTF.

As regards this clonotype: It is likely a read error, because the conserved phenylalanine at the end of the CDR3 is missing. The chain carries TRBV7-7 and TRBJ2-5; D is uncertain. The CDR3 totals 13 residues. The germline V gene encodes CDR1 SSHAT and CDR2 FNYEAQ (reference sequence). CDR3 in amino acids: CASSLNTEETQYS. The CDR3 coding sequence is TGTGCTAGCAGCTTGAATACTGAAGAGACCCAGTACTCC.

The rearrangement joins TRBV5-1 to TRBJ2-7; TRBD2 might be the D (5 bases). The CDR3 spans 16 residues. Germline lookup yields CDR1 SGHRS and CDR2 YFSETQ. Between the trimmed V and J ends, which lost 0 bases and 0 bases, there was a span of 13 bases. The CDR3 region has the DNA TGCGCCAGCAGCTTGGGAGGGCACAAACCCTCCTACGAGCAGTACTTC. This translates into CASSLGGHKPSYEQYF.

The chain couples TRBV10-2 to TRBJ2-3; 7 bases are shared with TRBD1. Germline trimming cut 7 bases from V and 6 bases from J; bases unmatched to any gene: 4. The CDR3 has 12 amino acids. CDR1 WSHSY and CDR2 SAAADI come from the germline V gene. The CDR3 DNA reads as TGCGCCAGCATGTCCAGGGGGGATACGCAGTATTTT. Its translation: CASMSRGDTQYF.

The chain uses TRBV3-1 and TRBJ2-5; TRBD2 matches 13 bases. The length of the CDR3 is 18 residues. V shed 4 bases, J shed 5 bases, and the junction held 13 bases outside the gene matches. CDR1 LGHDT and CDR2 YNNKEL come from the germline V gene (reference sequence). CDR3 region: CASSLNSLAGGPGETQYF. For the CDR3, the DNA is TGTGCCAGCAGCCTCAACTCACTAGCGGGAGGGCCGGGGGAGACCCAGTACTTC.

This clonotype was picked up a small number of times. The genes are TRBV12-3 or TRBV12-4 and TRBJ2-4; 10 bases are shared with TRBD2. This CDR3 comprises 18 residues. V dropped 3 bases and J dropped 8; count of bases not matched to a gene: 16. The CDR3: CASSLARLAGGGGHIQYF. The CDR3 DNA sequence: TGTGCCAGCAGTTTGGCCCGGTTAGCGGGGGGCGGAGGGCACATTCAGTACTTC.

The rearrangement uses TRBV9 and TRBJ2-6; 9 nucleotides line up with TRBD1. The J segment lost 2 bases and the V segment lost 4 bases, leaving 4 bases of the junction unmatched. CDR1 and CDR2 from the germline V gene are SGDLS and YYNGEE. The CDR3 contains 16 residues. CDR3 sequence reads: CASSQNRGPGANVLTF. The CDR3 nucleotides read TGTGCCAGCAGCCAGAACAGGGGGCCTGGGGCCAACGTCCTGACTTTC.

This clonotype was picked up a small number of times. In DNA form, the CDR3 reads TGTGCCAGCAGCGAACAGGGGTGGGCCGGGGAGCTGTTTTTT. Protein sequence: CASSEQGWAGELFF. J is TRBJ2-2 and V is TRBV9, with TRBD1 matching 7 bases. The V segment lost 3 bases and the J segment 6 bases; nucleotides outside the gene matches: 5. This CDR3 contains 14 residues. Per the germline V gene, CDR1 is SGDLS and CDR2 is YYNGEE. The complete variable domain, with remaining parts taken from reference TRBV9 and TRBJ2-2, reads DSGVTQTPKHLITATGQRVTLRCSPRSGDLSVYWYQQSLDQGLQFLIQYYNGEERAKGNILERFSAQQFPDLHSELNLSSLELGDSALYFCASSEQGWAGELFFGEGSRLTVL.

This clonotype was detected a few times. This sequence joins TRBV9 and TRBJ2-7; D not resolved. V was trimmed by 3 bases and J by 0 bases, leaving 10 bases between them. This CDR3 has 14 residues. Germline assignment: CDR1 SGDLS and CDR2 YYNGEE. CDR3 in DNA: TGTGCCAGCAGCGACACCGCGGCCTCCTACGAGCAGTACTTC. It encodes CASSDTAASYEQYF.

The CDR3 loop is CASSVRPTGTYEQYF. The CDR3 bases are TGTGCCAGCAGTGTGAGACCGACAGGGACCTACGAGCAGTACTTC. The rearrangement links TRBV2 to TRBJ2-7; TRBD1 matches at 7 bases. The CDR3 covers 15 residues. The V and J ends lost 4 bases and 2 bases, in that order; junction bases with no gene match: 8. Germline-derived CDR1 and CDR2 are SNHLY and FYNNEI.

The chain has TRBV12-3 or TRBV12-4 and TRBJ2-1, with 7 bases fitting TRBD2. CDR3 length: 14 amino acids. Trimming at V came to 10 bases and at J to 4 bases, leaving 10 bases not matched to a gene. The CDR3 DNA reads TGTGCCACAGAGCGGGATCTGGGATACAATGAGCAGTTCTTC. This translates into CATERDLGYNEQFF.

The sample holds a few counts of this clonotype. The rearrangement links TRBV15 to TRBJ2-5; D tentatively fits TRBD1 or TRBD2 (5 bases each). Germline assignment: CDR1 LNHNV and CDR2 YYDKDF (reference sequence). The CDR3 is made up of 13 amino acids. V lost 6 bases and J 1 base, leaving 9 bases between the germline ends. This chain's CDR3 is CATRRGVQETQYF. The CDR3 region has the DNA TGTGCCACCAGGAGGGGAGTCCAAGAGACCCAGTACTTC.

This chain connects TRBV7-2 to TRBJ2-6; 7 bases fit TRBD2. Germline assignment: CDR1 SGHTA and CDR2 FQGNSA. J lost 3 bases, V lost 7 bases, and 12 bases had no gene match. This CDR3 has 17 residues. The CDR3 nucleotides read TGTGCCAGCACCAGTGGCGCGGGAGCTTTTGGGGCCAACGTCCTGACTTTC. Amino acids: CASTSGAGAFGANVLTF.

The gene calls are TRBV20-1 and TRBJ2-7; no firm D call. Trimming removed 1 base at V and 2 bases at J, with 12 bases between. The CDR3 contains 14 residues. Per germline, CDR1 DFQATT and CDR2 SNEGSKA (reference sequence). CDR3 in amino acids: CSARVGGVAYEQYF. CDR3 in DNA: TGCAGTGCTAGAGTAGGTGGTGTCGCCTACGAGCAGTACTTC.

The table lists this clonotype with a few counts. The chain links TRBV27 to TRBJ1-1; D perhaps matches TRBD1 (5 bases). The CDR3 is made up of 15 amino acids. Per the germline V gene, CDR1 is MNHEY and CDR2 is SMNVEV (reference sequence). V shed 4 bases and J shed 0 bases, with 12 bases lying between them. Here the CDR3 DNA reads TGTGCCAGCAGTTCCTACCAGGGAATGAACACTGAAGCTTTCTTT. Its translation: CASSSYQGMNTEAFF.

V is TRBV28 and J is TRBJ2-7, with 7 bases fitting TRBD1. The CDR3 totals 20 residues. Germline values: CDR1 MDHEN, CDR2 SYDVKM. Germline trimming cut 3 bases from V and 0 bases from J; bases unmatched to any gene: 20. In DNA form, the CDR3 reads TGTGCCAGCAGTTTTTCGGCAGGGGGTTTGGTAGCGCACAGCTCCTACGAGCAGTACTTC. This encodes CASSFSAGGLVAHSSYEQYF.

The chain joins TRBV9 to TRBJ2-1; D call uncertain. Between the trimmed V and J ends, which lost 1 base and 8 bases, there was a span of 10 bases. Germline V gene data show CDR1 as SGDLS and CDR2 as YYNGEE. The CDR3 contains 13 residues. The chain's CDR3 is CASSVSVAYEQFF. In DNA, the CDR3 is TGTGCCAGCAGCGTATCGGTAGCTTATGAGCAGTTCTTC.

The sample holds a few counts of this clonotype. A read error may account for a junction end that differs from germline. CDR3 loop: CPSRTDRTKDYEQYF. CDR3 bases: TGTCCCAGCAGAACGGACAGGACGAAAGACTACGAGCAGTACTTC. V and J are TRBV6-5 and TRBJ2-7; 7 bases fit TRBD1. From germline, CDR1 is MNHEY and CDR2 SVGAGI. This CDR3 contains 15 residues.

Turning to this clonotype: The CDR3 end shows no conserved phenylalanine or tryptophan, and so a read error is likely. The chain combines TRBV12-3 or TRBV12-4 with TRBJ2-3, with TRBD2 matching 11 bases. V gave up 5 bases and J gave up 4 bases; unmatched junction bases: 5. The CDR3 runs to 15 residues. The CDR3 here is CASSPGLAAPDTQYL. The CDR3 DNA is TGTGCCAGCAGTCCGGGACTAGCGGCCCCAGATACGCAGTATCTT.